The entry below gives a single TCR beta chain sequence along with its context. Its antigen is unidentified. The sample comes from a study of cytotoxic CD8 clonotypes in ibrutinib-treated CLL. General study points: There were few public clonotypes, and on treatment they contracted or stayed stable.

Germline V gives CDR1 SGHAT, CDR2 FQNNGV. V was clipped by 4 bases and J by 4 bases; unmatched bases: 8. This CDR3 spans 16 amino acids. Sequenced by immunoSEQ multiplex PCR; TCRdb stores in-frame clones only, minus some. The sample has tens of thousands of clones, over 65% seen once. This receptor was taken from a human donor with chronic lymphocytic leukemia. The sequencing used PBMCs, collected after 24 months of ibrutinib treatment. The rearrangement links TRBV11-2 to TRBJ2-7; 12 bases fit TRBD2. CDR3 in amino acids: CASSSPRTSGTYEQYF. The CDR3, as DNA: TGTGCCAGCAGCTCTCCTAGGACTAGCGGGACTTACGAGCAGTACTTC.